A single sample is the source of the 10 T cell receptor beta chains below, sequenced in a study of blood T cell repertoires in COVID-19. Method: immunoSEQ multiplex PCR; TCRdb's copy keeps in-frame clones and lacks some. The profile shows 110,000 to 150,000 clones, roughly three quarters of them singletons. Sequenced material: PBMCs or T cells enriched from blood (not recorded which). The receptors come from a woman aged 45-65 years who had recovered from COVID-19.

The chain links TRBV28 to TRBJ2-1; D is perhaps TRBD1 (6 bases). V was shortened by 2 bases and J by 13 bases, with 21 bases between the two germline ends. Germline assignment: CDR1 MDHEN and CDR2 SYDVKM. The CDR3 is 15 residues long. The CDR3 loop is CASSLGGHSPTRQFF. The CDR3 nucleotides are TGTGCCAGCAGTTTAGGGGGCCACAGCCCCACCCGTCAGTTCTTC.

V and J are TRBV6-4 and TRBJ1-6; maybe TRBD1 (5 bases). This CDR3 contains 13 residues. Trimming stripped 6 bases from V and 10 bases from J, with 13 bases between. Germline V lookup: CDR1 MRHNA, CDR2 SNTAGT. The CDR3: CASSPTGDSPLHF. The CDR3 DNA reads as TGTGCCAGCAGCCCTACGGGGGACTCACCCCTCCACTTT.

The CDR3 DNA is TGCGCCAGCAGTGAGTCAAGGCAGGCCTCACGGACCGGGGAGCTGTTTTTT. Protein product: CASSESRQASRTGELFF. V gene TRBV10-1 combines with J gene TRBJ2-2; D gene unclear. Germline CDR1 reads WNHNN; CDR2 reads SYGVQD (reference sequence). V lost 0 bases to trimming and J lost 5 bases, with 16 bases between them. The CDR3 contains 17 residues.

The rearrangement links TRBV9 to TRBJ1-3; D remains ambiguous. The V gene's germline CDR1 is SGDLS and CDR2 YYNGEE. CDR3 length: 16 residues. Between the trimmed V and J ends, which lost 3 bases and 2 bases, there was a span of 15 bases. CDR3 nucleotides: TGTGCCAGCAGCGAAGGCGAGGGCCAAGCTGGAAACACCATATATTTT. Its protein product is CASSEGEGQAGNTIYF.

The rearrangement joins TRBV11-2 to TRBJ1-3, with a tentative D call TRBD1 (6 bases). Trimming shortened V by 3 bases and J by 0 bases, and 6 bases separated the two germline ends. The V gene's germline CDR1 is SGHAT and CDR2 FQNNGV. This CDR3 region has 14 residues. CDR3 DNA: TGTGCCAGCAGCTTGACAGGCTCTGGAAACACCATATATTTT. It codes for CASSLTGSGNTIYF.

This rearrangement joins TRBV28 to TRBJ1-5; 8 bases are shared with TRBD1. The junction had 7 bases not matched to a gene; V was cut back by 2 bases and J by 1 base. CDR1 is MDHEN and CDR2 is SYDVKM in the germline V gene. CDR3 length equals 17 residues. The CDR3 is CASSLLRTGRSNQPQHF. CDR3 nucleotide sequence: TGTGCCAGCAGTTTACTCCGGACAGGGAGAAGCAATCAGCCCCAGCATTTT.

The chain carries TRBV7-9 and TRBJ1-4, with D unresolved. V was shortened by 1 base and J by 0 bases, with 12 bases between the two germline ends. Per the germline V gene, CDR1 is SEHNR and CDR2 is FQNEAQ (reference sequence). The CDR3 has 17 amino acids. CDR3 sequence: CASSLGVAAATNEKLFF. CDR3 DNA: TGTGCCAGCAGCTTAGGTGTGGCGGCAGCAACTAATGAAAAACTGTTTTTT.

This chain links TRBV5-1 with TRBJ2-2, with 7 nucleotides matching TRBD2. Germline trimming cut 3 bases from V and 5 bases from J; bases unmatched to any gene: 10. The V gene's germline CDR1 is SGHRS and CDR2 YFSETQ. The CDR3 totals 16 residues. CDR3 DNA sequence: TGCGCCAGCAGCTGGAGCCCGGGGGGTGAGACCGGGGAGCTGTTTTTT. It translates to CASSWSPGGETGELFF. The full variable domain, its missing parts supplied by reference TRBV5-1 and TRBJ2-2, is KAGVTQTPRYLIKTRGQQVTLSCSPISGHRSVSWYQQTPGQGLQFLFEYFSETQRNKGNFPGRFSGRQFSNSRSEMNVSTLELGDSALYLCASSWSPGGETGELFFGEGSRLTVL.

The V call is TRBV15, the J call TRBJ1-1; D unresolved. Trimming pared 3 bases from V and 1 base from J, leaving 9 bases between. The CDR3 extends over 14 amino acids. Germline assignment: CDR1 LNHNV and CDR2 YYDKDF (reference sequence). The CDR3 reads CATSRASKNTEAFF. CDR3 DNA: TGTGCCACCAGCAGGGCTTCAAAGAACACTGAAGCTTTCTTT.

Only a few counts were recorded for this clone. The gene calls are TRBV19 and TRBJ1-5; D uncertain. The germline V gene has CDR1 LNHDA and CDR2 SQIVND (reference sequence). There are 13 residues in the CDR3. V was shortened by 5 bases and J by 8 bases, with 13 bases between the two germline ends. The DNA of the CDR3 is TGTGCCAGTAGTGACTTTCAGGAGGAGCCCCAGCATTTT. Protein product: CASSDFQEEPQHF.